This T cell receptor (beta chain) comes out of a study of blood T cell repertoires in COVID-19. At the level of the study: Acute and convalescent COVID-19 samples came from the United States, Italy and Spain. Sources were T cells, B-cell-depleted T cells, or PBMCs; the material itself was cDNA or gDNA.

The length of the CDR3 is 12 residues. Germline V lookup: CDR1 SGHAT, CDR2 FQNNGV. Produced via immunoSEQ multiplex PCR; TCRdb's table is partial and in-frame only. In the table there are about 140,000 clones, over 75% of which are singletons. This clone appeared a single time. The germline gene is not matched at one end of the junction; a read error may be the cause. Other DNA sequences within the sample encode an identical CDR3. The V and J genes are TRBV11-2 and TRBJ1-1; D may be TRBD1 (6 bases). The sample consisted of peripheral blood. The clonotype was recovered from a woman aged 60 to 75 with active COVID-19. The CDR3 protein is CASSQGSPEAFF. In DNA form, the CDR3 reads TGTGCTAGCAGTCAGGGGTCCCCTGAAGCTTTCTTT.